This T cell receptor (beta chain) was sequenced during a study of blood T cell repertoires in COVID-19. From germline, CDR1 is SNHLY and CDR2 FYNNEI. The CDR3 has 13 amino acids. V was trimmed by 5 bases and J by 1 base, leaving 8 bases between them. Generated by immunoSEQ multiplex PCR, the TCRdb table keeps only in-frame clones and is missing some. The table records roughly 100,000 clones, about 82% of them present only once. This clone has a handful of counts. Different DNA sequences within this sample yield the same CDR3. Sequencing input: peripheral blood. The TCR sequence derives from an elderly man with COVID-19, enrolled during active disease. The J gene is TRBJ1-1, the V gene TRBV2; D unresolved. The CDR3 region is CASSRGENTEAFF. The CDR3 DNA sequence: TGTGCCAGCAGTCGGGGAGAGAACACTGAAGCTTTCTTT.